These T cell receptor beta chains were read from a single sample in a study of CXCR3-negative and CXCR3-positive naive CD8 T cells. TCRdb reanalyzed the 5' RACE reads and collapses them to one entry per CDR3 protein, without DNA. The ten most abundant clones cover roughly 0.99% of a sample with tens of thousands of distinct CDR3 sequences. The material sequenced was naive CXCR3- CD8+ T cells from blood. These receptors were obtained from a human donor in good health. Some clones in this sample may be carry-over from other donors' samples. The CDR3 runs from the conserved cysteine through the conserved F or W.

j_gene	v_gene	CDR3aa
TRBJ1-1	TRBV29-1	CSVDDWSGAFF
TRBJ2-7	TRBV27	CASSRGSSGAYEQYF
TRBJ1-2	TRBV20-1	CSAREFTADLYGYTF
TRBJ1-1	TRBV20-1	CSASSGGATEAFF
TRBJ2-1	TRBV7-2	CASSSPGPVNNEQFF
TRBJ1-5	TRBV12-3/TRBV12-4	CASTLGGINQPQHF
TRBJ1-1	TRBV6-5	CASSSLWGTEAFF
TRBJ1-1	TRBV29-1	CSVESEGGVNTEAFF
TRBJ2-1	TRBV20-1	CSAPFGGGLYNEQFF
TRBJ2-5	TRBV7-9	CASSQEGVHRETQYF
TRBJ2-2	TRBV3-1	CASSQDLVAGFTGELFF
TRBJ2-6	TRBV9	CASSRDRVPTGANVLTF
TRBJ2-7	TRBV14	CASSQDRTGINYEQYF
TRBJ2-7	TRBV7-6	CASSSPVQGSYEQYF
TRBJ1-2	TRBV11-2	CASSLDDGDRGNYGYTF
TRBJ2-3	TRBV6-4	CASSARRLDTQYF
TRBJ1-1	TRBV25-1	CASSQVGVETEAFF
TRBJ2-5	TRBV6-5	CASSYSRAEETQYF
TRBJ2-3	TRBV28	CASSPGTGGTDTQYF
TRBJ1-2	TRBV20-1	CSARVEGGVGYTF
TRBJ2-1	TRBV6-1	CASSLPTSGSGHEQFF
TRBJ1-2	TRBV15	CATSRDTWGSNGYTF
TRBJ1-2	TRBV4-3	CASSPLRDSTYGYTF
TRBJ2-7	TRBV13	CASSLENRADEQYF
TRBJ2-7	TRBV29-1	CSVLRDSLLSYEQYF
TRBJ2-7	TRBV29-1	CSVEKGGEQYF
TRBJ2-7	TRBV27	CASSSTSGSYEQYF
TRBJ1-1	TRBV28	CASDTGVSGAFF
TRBJ2-7	TRBV21-1	CASSKWGRTSSYEQYF